This paragraph covers one TCR beta chain sequence. After removal of 7 bases from V and 3 bases from J, the junction contained 4 bases not matched to a gene. The CDR3 contains 14 residues. Germline CDR1 reads SNHLY; CDR2 reads FYNNEI. Original processing methods: The assay estimated nucleated cells by amplifying reference gene primers. Here immunoSEQ multiplex PCR was the method, and the copy in TCRdb shows in-frame clones only, minus some. V and J calls and clone size are those listed in that table; D and trimming were worked out from the DNA. The sample consists of over 350,000 clones, more than 85% of them appearing once. The sample is drawn from a study of blood T cell repertoires in COVID-19. Across the study: Some COVID-19 samples were acute and others convalescent; all came from the United States, Italy and Spain.

The chain employs TRBV2 and TRBJ1-2, with 11 bases aligning to TRBD1. The sample comprised peripheral blood. The TCR comes from a woman in her twenties or thirties with acute or convalescent COVID-19. CDR3 loop: CASNRDRGDYGYTF. The DNA for the CDR3 is TGTGCCAGCAACCGGGACAGGGGGGACTATGGCTACACCTTC.